These 16 T cell receptor beta chains came from one sample sequenced in a study of CXCR3-negative and CXCR3-positive naive CD8 T cells. UMI-labeled TRB cDNA libraries were prepared by 5' RACE. After re-calling the 5' RACE reads, TCRdb lists one entry per CDR3 protein, DNA absent. The sample data list 46,000 or so distinct CDR3 sequences. The sample consisted of naive CXCR3- CD8+ T cells from blood. This sample's subset: CD45RO-CCR7+CD27+CD95- naive CD8+ T cells lacking CXCR3 (TNR3-). These receptors originate from a human donor in good health. Some clones in this sample may be carry-over from other donors' samples.

The rearrangement uses TRBV10-3 and TRBJ2-1; without DNA, the TCRdb call of TRBD1 cannot be checked. Germline V CDR1 and CDR2: ENHRY, SYGVKD. CDR3 length equals 16 residues. The CDR3 spells CAISIRDRVFGNEQFF.

The CDR3 spells CSVAQTSGGGNEQFF. This chain uses TRBV29-1 with TRBJ2-1; TCRdb's D gene call, TRBD2, goes unchecked for lack of DNA. The CDR3 runs 15 residues. Germline lookup yields CDR1 SQVTM and CDR2 ANQGSEA.

The V call is TRBV20-1, the J call TRBJ2-7; TCRdb indicates TRBD2, and absent DNA this call remains unverified. This CDR3 region has 15 residues. From germline, CDR1 is DFQATT and CDR2 SNEGSKA (reference sequence). CDR3 sequence reads: CSARSSGRSSYEQYF.

The V gene is TRBV7-9, the J gene TRBJ2-5; with no DNA, the TCRdb D assignment of TRBD1 cannot be verified. CDR3 length equals 14 residues. Germline V gene sequence: CDR1 SEHNR, CDR2 FQNEAQ (reference sequence). The CDR3 protein is CASSWIEGVETQYF.

The J gene is TRBJ2-1, the V gene TRBV29-1; the TCRdb D gene call, TRBD1, has no DNA to confirm it. Germline V gene data show CDR1 as SQVTM and CDR2 as ANQGSEA. This CDR3 has 12 residues. The CDR3 spells CSVDRGQHEQFF.

The chain has TRBV25-1 and TRBJ2-5; TCRdb reports TRBD2, a call that lacks DNA to check it against. Germline V gives CDR1 MGHDK, CDR2 SYGVNS. The CDR3 consists of 13 residues. The CDR3 reads CASSEAGPETQYF.

The V and J genes are TRBV29-1 and TRBJ2-7; TCRdb proposes TRBD1, but this gene call is untestable without DNA. CDR1 is SQVTM, CDR2 ANQGSEA, per germline. CDR3 length: 14 residues. The CDR3 reads CSVEGLRDSYEQYF.

V and J are TRBV29-1 and TRBJ2-7; TCRdb's assignment of TRBD2 cannot be checked, as there is no DNA. The CDR3 is 15 amino acids. Germline CDR1 reads SQVTM; CDR2 reads ANQGSEA. The CDR3: CSVEGLAESSYEQYF.

The chain is built from TRBV7-9 and TRBJ2-3; the TRBD2 assignment by TCRdb is unverifiable without DNA. CDR1 is SEHNR, CDR2 FQNEAQ, per germline (reference sequence). CDR3 size: 15 residues. The CDR3 region is CASSPTSGSTDTQYF. Based on the CDR3 plus reference TRBV7-9 and TRBJ2-3, the full variable domain is DTGVSQNPRHKITKRGQNVTFRCDPISEHNRLYWYRQTLGQGPEFLTYFQNEAQLEKSRLLSDRFSAERPKGSFSTLEIQRTEQGDSAMYLCASSPTSGSTDTQYFGPGTRLTVL.

The V gene is TRBV6-1, the J gene TRBJ2-5; without DNA, the TCRdb call of TRBD2 cannot be checked. The CDR3 has 16 amino acids. CDR1 and CDR2 (germline): MNHNS, SASEGT. CDR3 sequence: CASSELAGGGEETQYF.

The rearrangement uses TRBV7-6 and TRBJ2-3; lacking DNA, the TRBD1 call made by TCRdb goes unchecked. Germline V gene data show CDR1 as SGHVS and CDR2 as FNYEAQ. The CDR3 covers 14 residues. CDR3 sequence reads: CASSLAGDADTQYF.

The CDR3 loop is CATSPDWRDEQYF. The chain combines TRBV15 with TRBJ2-7; TCRdb gives TRBD2 as the D gene, but with no DNA this cannot be confirmed. The CDR3 covers 13 residues. Germline values: CDR1 LNHNV, CDR2 YYDKDF (reference sequence).

The chain joins TRBV4-2 to TRBJ1-5. The germline CDR1 and CDR2 sequences are LGHNA and YNFKEQ. The CDR3 runs 14 residues. The CDR3 region is CASSQVYSNQPQHF.

The chain couples TRBV29-1 to TRBJ2-7; TCRdb indicates TRBD1, and absent DNA this call remains unverified. The germline CDR1 and CDR2 sequences are SQVTM and ANQGSEA. This CDR3 region has 13 residues. This CDR3 reads CSVAPGEGNEQYF.

J is TRBJ2-7 and V is TRBV14. The CDR3 extends over 14 amino acids. The V gene's germline CDR1 is SGHDN and CDR2 FVKESK. The CDR3 sequence is CASSQDFGSYEQYF.

This sequence joins TRBV6-5 and TRBJ1-2; checking the TCRdb D call of TRBD1 is not possible without DNA. The CDR3 is 12 amino acids. Germline values: CDR1 MNHEY, CDR2 SVGAGI. The CDR3 reads CATTGGGSGYTF.